This T cell receptor (beta chain) was observed in a study of early T cells in non-severe SARS-CoV-2 infection. The CDR3 is 15 amino acids. V was shortened by 0 bases and J by 6 bases, with 14 bases between the two germline ends. CDR1 is SGDLS and CDR2 is YYNGEE in the germline V gene. This clonotype was counted ten times or more. TCRdb recomputed calls from the 5' RACE reads with MiXCR, one row per CDR3 protein. The sample carries fewer than 35,000 distinct CDR3 sequences, roughly 4.4% recorded once. J is TRBJ2-3 and V is TRBV9; D perhaps matches TRBD2 (6 bases). The receptor comes from an adult who was a healthcare worker with PCR-confirmed SARS-CoV-2 infection or an uninfected control (not recorded which). The source material was whole blood. The CDR3 sequence: CASSVDGRGGDTQYF. The DNA of the CDR3 is TGTGCCAGCAGCGTAGACGGGAGAGGCGGGGATACGCAGTATTTT. The whole variable domain, filled in from reference TRBV9 and TRBJ2-3, reads DSGVTQTPKHLITATGQRVTLRCSPRSGDLSVYWYQQSLDQGLQFLIQYYNGEERAKGNILERFSAQQFPDLHSELNLSSLELGDSALYFCASSVDGRGGDTQYFGPGTRLTVL.